The 26 T cell receptor beta chains below all came from one sample that was sequenced in a study of T cell responses to AZD1222 COVID-19 vaccine. Clones were sequenced by immunoSEQ multiplex PCR, and TCRdb holds only the in-frame ones, with some missing. Of around 260,000 clones in the sample, just over 90% are singletons; the top ten hold less than 0.65%. The specimen was peripheral blood, collected on day 0 of AZD1222 vaccination. All receptors come from an adult in good health.

V and J are TRBV25-1 and TRBJ2-7; D assignment may be TRBD1 or TRBD2 (5 bases each). The CDR3 has 17 amino acids. Trimming left V 1 base short and J 0 bases short, with 16 bases between. In germline, CDR1 is MGHDK, CDR2 SYGVNS. The CDR3 protein is CASSESGARGASYEQYF. In DNA form, the CDR3 reads TGTGCCAGCAGTGAATCTGGGGCGAGGGGAGCCTCCTACGAGCAGTACTTC.

The chain combines TRBV5-1 with TRBJ1-2, with D uncertain. V lost 0 bases and J lost 6, with 6 bases in between. Germline CDR1 reads SGHRS; CDR2 reads YFSETQ. This CDR3 is built from 12 residues. CDR3 coding DNA: TGCGCCAGCAGCTTGGGAGTAGATGGCTACACCTTC. Amino acids: CASSLGVDGYTF.

The chain employs TRBV18 and TRBJ1-4; weak D call: TRBD1 (6 bases). The CDR3 sequence is 14 residues long. Germline lookup yields CDR1 KGHSH and CDR2 LQKENI. Trimming pared 5 bases from V and 8 bases from J, leaving 15 bases between. CDR3 nucleotide sequence: TGTGCCAGCTCAGGGTCCGGGACAAGGGAAAAACTGTTTTTT. This encodes CASSGSGTREKLFF.

The chain has TRBV18 and TRBJ2-5; maybe TRBD1 (6 bases). Germline V lookup: CDR1 KGHSH, CDR2 LQKENI. The CDR3 is 12 residues long. Trimming shortened V by 3 bases and J by 4 bases, and 6 bases separated the two germline ends. The CDR3 region has the DNA TGTGCCAGCTCACCGGGGGCAGAGACCCAGTACTTC. The encoded protein is CASSPGAETQYF.

The chain employs TRBV5-1 and TRBJ2-5, with 9 bases that match TRBD2. V was clipped by 3 bases and J by 8 bases; unmatched bases: 5. The CDR3 is made up of 13 amino acids. Germline V gene sequence: CDR1 SGHRS, CDR2 YFSETQ. The DNA for the CDR3 is TGCGCCAGCAGCTCTAGCGGGGCGGGTACCCAGTACTTC. It is translated as CASSSSGAGTQYF.

The gene calls are TRBV27 and TRBJ1-2; D is uncertain. Trimming left V 2 bases short and J 4 bases short, with 20 bases between. Germline assignment: CDR1 MNHEY and CDR2 SMNVEV (reference sequence). The CDR3 sequence is 17 residues long. CDR3 amino acids: CASSLSSDGAYSYGYTF. The CDR3 coding sequence is TGTGCCAGCAGTTTAAGTTCGGACGGTGCCTATTCCTATGGCTACACCTTC.

The rearrangement uses TRBV15 and TRBJ1-2; 8 bases align to TRBD1. The length of the CDR3 is 16 residues. The germline V gene encodes CDR1 LNHNV and CDR2 YYDKDF (reference sequence). V lost 8 bases and J lost 3; bases outside the gene matches: 14. The CDR3, as DNA: TGTGCCACCGAAAACAGGGGGAGTTTAGGGGACTATGGCTACACCTTC. It yields the protein CATENRGSLGDYGYTF.

This rearrangement joins TRBV5-1 to TRBJ2-3; D ambiguous. This CDR3 region has 15 residues. Trimming left V 0 bases short and J 0 bases short, with 8 bases between. Germline V CDR1 and CDR2: SGHRS, YFSETQ. The CDR3 region is CASSLEHLSTDTQYF. CDR3 in DNA: TGCGCCAGCAGCTTGGAACACCTTAGCACAGATACGCAGTATTTT.

Comment on this clone: At one boundary the junction diverges from the germline segment, which might be a read error. The CDR3 region has the DNA TGTGTCAGCAGCGTAGCGGGGGGCGCCGAAGGGGATACGCAGTATTTT. Protein product: CVSSVAGGAEGDTQYF. The V call is TRBV9, the J call TRBJ2-3, with 10 bases fitting TRBD2. The CDR3 is made up of 16 amino acids. Germline lookup yields CDR1 SGDLS and CDR2 YYNGEE.

This sequence joins TRBV6-5 and TRBJ1-4, with D tentatively TRBD1 (5 bases). From germline, CDR1 is MNHEY and CDR2 SVGAGI. V lost 6 bases, J lost 8 bases, and 7 bases lay in between. The CDR3 runs to 11 residues. The CDR3 DNA follows: TGTGCCAGCAGGGGGGAGGAAAAACTGTTTTTT. It specifies CASRGEEKLFF.

The chain links TRBV11-2 to TRBJ2-3; D is ambiguous. V was shortened by 0 bases and J by 2 bases, with 3 bases between the two germline ends. This CDR3 is built from 13 residues. Germline-derived CDR1 and CDR2 are SGHAT and FQNNGV. The CDR3 reads CASSLDPTDTQYF. The CDR3 bases are TGTGCCAGCAGCTTAGATCCCACAGATACGCAGTATTTT.

The chain links TRBV5-8 to TRBJ2-3, with D unresolved. Trimming shortened V by 2 bases and J by 1 base, and 5 bases separated the two germline ends. CDR3 size: 13 residues. In germline, CDR1 is SGHTS, CDR2 YDEGEE. The DNA of the CDR3 is TGTGCCAGCAGCTTCCCGGGCACAGATACGCAGTATTTT. As protein: CASSFPGTDTQYF.

The chain has TRBV24-1 and TRBJ2-1; 12 nucleotides align to TRBD1. The CDR3 has 15 residues. CDR1 is KGHDR and CDR2 is SFDVKD in the germline V gene. V dropped 5 bases and J dropped 4; count of bases not matched to a gene: 2. The CDR3 here is CATSGDRGPYNEQFF. The CDR3 DNA sequence: TGTGCCACCAGTGGGGACAGGGGGCCATACAATGAGCAGTTCTTC.

This clone was recorded once. The J gene is TRBJ1-6, the V gene TRBV2, with a possible D match to TRBD1 (5 bases). The CDR3 is 14 amino acids. Germline CDR1 SNHLY, CDR2 FYNNEI. The V and J ends lost 5 bases and 7 bases respectively, with 12 bases between them. CDR3 residues: CASSPRQQNSPLHF. The CDR3 DNA is TGTGCCAGCAGTCCGCGACAGCAGAATTCACCCCTCCACTTT. The entire variable domain, with the rest obtained from reference TRBV2 and TRBJ1-6, is as follows: EPEVTQTPSHQVTQMGQEVILRCVPISNHLYFYWYRQILGQKVEFLVSFYNNEISEKSEIFDDQFSVERPDGSNFTLKIRSTKLEDSAMYFCASSPRQQNSPLHFGNGTRLTVT.

This rearrangement joins TRBV5-1 to TRBJ2-5, with 8 bases that match TRBD2. The J segment lost 6 bases and the V segment lost 0 bases, leaving 10 bases of the junction unmatched. The length of the CDR3 is 16 residues. Per the germline V gene, CDR1 is SGHRS and CDR2 is YFSETQ. CDR3 sequence reads: CASSLAWREVSQTQYF. The DNA for the CDR3 is TGCGCCAGCAGCTTGGCCTGGCGGGAGGTCAGCCAGACCCAGTACTTC. The full variable domain, completed using reference TRBV5-1 and TRBJ2-5, is KAGVTQTPRYLIKTRGQQVTLSCSPISGHRSVSWYQQTPGQGLQFLFEYFSETQRNKGNFPGRFSGRQFSNSRSEMNVSTLELGDSALYLCASSLAWREVSQTQYFGPGTRLLVL.

This chain uses TRBV3-1 (or the pseudogene TRBV3-2) with TRBJ2-5, with 8 bases fitting TRBD2. Germline lookup yields CDR1 LGHDT and CDR2 YNNKEL (reference sequence). V lost 2 bases, J lost 7 bases, and 9 bases stayed unmatched. The CDR3 has 15 residues. The CDR3 region is CASSQTSGAGRTQYF. In DNA form, the CDR3 reads TGTGCCAGCAGCCAAACTAGCGGCGCCGGTCGGACCCAGTACTTC.

The chain carries TRBV10-3 and TRBJ2-1; D tentatively reads TRBD1 or TRBD2 (5 bases each). V lost 2 bases to trimming and J lost 2 bases, with 19 bases between them. This CDR3 is built from 18 residues. CDR1 is ENHRY and CDR2 is SYGVKD in the germline V gene. As DNA, the CDR3 is TGTGCCATCAGTGAGCCCACCCGGGGCCTTGAACCCTACAATGAGCAGTTCTTC. It encodes CAISEPTRGLEPYNEQFF.

The chain carries TRBV5-1 and TRBJ1-2; 7 bases match TRBD1. J was trimmed by 4 bases and V by 7 bases; bases with no gene match: 7. The CDR3 length is 13 residues. In germline, CDR1 is SGHRS, CDR2 YFSETQ. The CDR3 loop is CASRSTGPYGYTF. The DNA of the CDR3 is TGCGCCAGCCGCTCGACAGGGCCCTATGGCTACACCTTC.

V gene TRBV3-1 (or the pseudogene TRBV3-2) combines with J gene TRBJ2-3, with 8 bases fitting TRBD1. The CDR3 contains 16 residues. Germline values: CDR1 LGHDT, CDR2 YNNKEL (reference sequence). Unmatched junction bases numbered 7, after V lost 4 bases and J lost 1 base. Here the CDR3 DNA reads TGTGCCAGCAGCCTCTACGACAGGGGACGCACAGATACGCAGTATTTT. This encodes CASSLYDRGRTDTQYF.

The chain links TRBV5-4 to TRBJ2-7; D tentatively fits TRBD1 or TRBD2 (5 bases each). Trimming removed 5 bases from V and 2 bases from J, with 14 bases in between. This CDR3 is 14 amino acids long. Germline loops: CDR1 SGHNT, CDR2 YYREEE (reference sequence). CDR3 residues: CASSSGTVTYEQYF. The CDR3 DNA reads as TGTGCCAGCAGTTCGGGGACGGTCACCTACGAGCAGTACTTC. The full variable domain, its missing parts supplied by reference TRBV5-4 and TRBJ2-7, is ETGVTQSPTHLIKTRGQQVTLRCSSQSGHNTVSWYQQALGQGPQFIFQYYREEENGRGNFPPRFSGLQFPNYSSELNVNALELDDSALYLCASSSGTVTYEQYFGPGTRLTVT.

The chain recombines TRBV27 with TRBJ1-6; a weak D match, TRBD1 (5 bases). The CDR3 runs to 15 residues. The germline V gene has CDR1 MNHEY and CDR2 SMNVEV (reference sequence). Trimming left V 6 bases short and J 7 bases short, with 16 bases between. CDR3 residues: CASSPGTLRNSPLHF. Here the CDR3 DNA reads TGTGCCAGCAGCCCCGGGACGTTACGGAATTCACCCCTCCACTTT.

V usage is TRBV11-3 and J usage is TRBJ1-3; TRBD1 is a possible D gene (5 bases). V gave up 4 bases and J gave up 0 bases, with 13 bases separating them. The CDR3 consists of 16 residues. CDR1 is SGHNT, CDR2 YENEEA, per germline. In DNA form, the CDR3 reads TGTGCCAGCAGCTCCGGGCCGACAGCCTCTGGAAACACCATATATTTT. Its translation: CASSSGPTASGNTIYF.

The chain employs TRBV5-1 and TRBJ1-4, with 10 bases identical to TRBD1. Losses at the gene ends were 5 bases for V and 5 bases for J; bases not matched to a gene: 6. The germline CDR1 and CDR2 sequences are SGHRS and YFSETQ. This CDR3 has 15 residues. CDR3 protein: CASRAPGQGNEKLFF. The CDR3 DNA sequence: TGCGCCAGCAGGGCACCGGGACAGGGGAATGAAAAACTGTTTTTT.

The chain carries TRBV20-1 and TRBJ1-2, with D possibly being TRBD1 (5 bases). V dropped 6 bases and J dropped 7 bases, with 9 bases sitting between them. CDR1 and CDR2 from the germline V gene are DFQATT and SNEGSKA (reference sequence). The CDR3 loop spans 10 amino acids. DNA of the CDR3: TGCAGTGCGGGGGGTTCTGGCTACACCTTC. It translates to CSAGGSGYTF.

The chain uses TRBV6-6 and TRBJ2-7, with 8 bases fitting TRBD2. From germline, CDR1 is MNHNY and CDR2 SVGAGI (reference sequence). The length of the CDR3 is 14 residues. V shed 11 bases and J 4 bases; nucleotides not matched to a gene: 13. The CDR3 DNA reads TGTGCCGCAAGATCGGGAGGGGGTGTATACGAGCAGTACTTC. Amino acids: CAARSGGGVYEQYF.

The gene calls are TRBV7-9 and TRBJ1-1; the D gene is possibly TRBD1 (5 bases). CDR3 length equals 14 residues. Trimming left V 3 bases short and J 0 bases short, with 8 bases between. Germline V CDR1 and CDR2: SEHNR, FQNEAQ (reference sequence). The DNA of the CDR3 is TGTGCCAGCAGCTTGACAGCGCTGAACACTGAAGCTTTCTTT. It codes for CASSLTALNTEAFF.